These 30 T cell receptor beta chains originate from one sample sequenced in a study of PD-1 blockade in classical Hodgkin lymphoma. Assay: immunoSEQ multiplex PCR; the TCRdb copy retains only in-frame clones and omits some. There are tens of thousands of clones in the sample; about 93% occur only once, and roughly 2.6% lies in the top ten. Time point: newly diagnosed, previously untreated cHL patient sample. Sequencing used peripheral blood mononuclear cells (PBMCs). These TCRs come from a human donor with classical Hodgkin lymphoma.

The CDR3 bases are TGTGCCAGCAGCCTGGGCGGACAGGGGGCCGGGGAGCTGTTTTTT. Its translation is CASSLGGQGAGELFF. This chain links TRBV11-3 with TRBJ2-2; 10 bases map to TRBD1. The CDR3 loop spans 15 amino acids. With 5 bases clipped from V and 6 bases from J, the junction kept 6 bases outside the gene matches. The V gene's germline CDR1 is SGHNT and CDR2 YENEEA. The full variable domain, in which reference TRBV11-3 and TRBJ2-2 provide the parts outside the CDR3, is EAGVVQSPRYKIIEKKQPVAFWCNPISGHNTLYWYLQNLGQGPELLIRYENEEAVDDSQLPKDRFSAERLKGVDSTLKIQPAELGDSAVYLCASSLGGQGAGELFFGEGSRLTVL.

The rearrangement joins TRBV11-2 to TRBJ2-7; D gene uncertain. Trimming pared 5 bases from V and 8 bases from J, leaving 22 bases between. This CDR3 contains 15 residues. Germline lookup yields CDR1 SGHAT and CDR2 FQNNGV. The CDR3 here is CASSPQQFIGLKQYF. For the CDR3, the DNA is TGTGCCAGCAGCCCCCAGCAATTTATTGGGCTAAAGCAGTACTTC. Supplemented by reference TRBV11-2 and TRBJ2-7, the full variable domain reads EAGVAQSPRYKIIEKRQSVAFWCNPISGHATLYWYQQILGQGPKLLIQFQNNGVVDDSQLPKDRFSAERLKGVDSTLKIQPAKLEDSAVYLCASSPQQFIGLKQYFGPGTRLTVT.

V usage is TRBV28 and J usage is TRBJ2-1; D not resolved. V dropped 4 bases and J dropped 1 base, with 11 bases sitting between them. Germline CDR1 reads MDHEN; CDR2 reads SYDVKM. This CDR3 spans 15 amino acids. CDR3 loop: CASSSAGTSYNEQFF. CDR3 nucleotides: TGTGCCAGCAGTTCGGCAGGAACTTCCTACAATGAGCAGTTCTTC.

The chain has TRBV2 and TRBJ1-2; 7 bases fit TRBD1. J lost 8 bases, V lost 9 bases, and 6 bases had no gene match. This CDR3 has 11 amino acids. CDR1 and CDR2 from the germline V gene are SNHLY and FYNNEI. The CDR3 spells CARGTGAGYTF. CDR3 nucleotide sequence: TGTGCCAGGGGTACAGGGGCCGGCTACACCTTC.

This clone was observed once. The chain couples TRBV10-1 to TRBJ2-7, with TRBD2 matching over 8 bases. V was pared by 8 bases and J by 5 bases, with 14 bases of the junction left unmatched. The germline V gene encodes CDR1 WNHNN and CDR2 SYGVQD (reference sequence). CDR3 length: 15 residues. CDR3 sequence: CASGRSRGGGNEQYF. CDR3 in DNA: TGCGCCAGCGGCCGCTCGCGGGGCGGGGGGAACGAGCAGTACTTC.

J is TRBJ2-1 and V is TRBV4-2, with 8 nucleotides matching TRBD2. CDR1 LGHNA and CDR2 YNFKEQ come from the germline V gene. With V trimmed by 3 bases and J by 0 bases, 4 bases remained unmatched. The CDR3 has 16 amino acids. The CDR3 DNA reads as TGTGCCAGCAGCCAGGGACTAGAAAGCTCCTACAATGAGCAGTTCTTC. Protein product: CASSQGLESSYNEQFF.

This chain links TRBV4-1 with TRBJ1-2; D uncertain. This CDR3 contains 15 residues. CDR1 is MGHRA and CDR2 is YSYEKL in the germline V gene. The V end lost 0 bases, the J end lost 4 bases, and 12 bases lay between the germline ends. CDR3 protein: CASSQDRGNSYGYTF. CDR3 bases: TGCGCCAGCAGCCAAGATCGAGGGAATAGCTATGGCTACACCTTC.

Written as DNA, the CDR3 is TGTGCCAGCAGCAATTCACTAGCGGGGGGGAGCACAGATACGCAGTATTTT. Amino acids: CASSNSLAGGSTDTQYF. The chain links TRBV21-1 to TRBJ2-3; the table's D gene call, TRBD2, was not cross checked with the DNA. TRBV21-1 represents a pseudogene. This CDR3 comprises 17 residues.

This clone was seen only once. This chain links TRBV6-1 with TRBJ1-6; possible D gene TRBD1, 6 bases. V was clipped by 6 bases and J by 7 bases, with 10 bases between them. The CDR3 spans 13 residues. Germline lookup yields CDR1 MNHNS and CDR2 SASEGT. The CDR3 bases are TGTGCCAGCAGCGATCAGGGGAATTCACCCCTCCACTTT. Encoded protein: CASSDQGNSPLHF.

CDR3 bases: TGTGCCAGCAGCTCACTAGCGGGAGGTCCTTACTTCACAGATACGCAGTATTTT. This encodes CASSSLAGGPYFTDTQYF. The chain recombines TRBV7-2 with TRBJ2-3, with 12 bases fitting TRBD2. V dropped 4 bases and J dropped 2; count of bases not matched to a gene: 10. The CDR3 covers 18 residues. Per germline, CDR1 SGHTA and CDR2 FQGNSA.

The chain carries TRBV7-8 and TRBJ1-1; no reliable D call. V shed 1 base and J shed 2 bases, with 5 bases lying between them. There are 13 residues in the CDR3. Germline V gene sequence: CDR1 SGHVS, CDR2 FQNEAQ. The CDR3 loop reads CASSLGANTEAFF. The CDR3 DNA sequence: TGTGCCAGCAGCTTAGGAGCCAACACTGAAGCTTTCTTT.

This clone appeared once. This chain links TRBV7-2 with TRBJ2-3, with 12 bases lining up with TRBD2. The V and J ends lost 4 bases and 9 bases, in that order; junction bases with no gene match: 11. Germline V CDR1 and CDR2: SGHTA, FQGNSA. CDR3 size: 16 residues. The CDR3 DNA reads TGTGCCAGCAGCTCGGAACTAGCGGGGGGACCTCACACGCAGTATTTT. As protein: CASSSELAGGPHTQYF.

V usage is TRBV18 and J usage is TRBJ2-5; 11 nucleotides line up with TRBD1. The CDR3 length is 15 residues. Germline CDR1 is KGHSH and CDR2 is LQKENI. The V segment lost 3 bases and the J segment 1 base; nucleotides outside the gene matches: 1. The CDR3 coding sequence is TGTGCCAGCTCACCCGGGACAGGGGGCCAAGAGACCCAGTACTTC. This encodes CASSPGTGGQETQYF.

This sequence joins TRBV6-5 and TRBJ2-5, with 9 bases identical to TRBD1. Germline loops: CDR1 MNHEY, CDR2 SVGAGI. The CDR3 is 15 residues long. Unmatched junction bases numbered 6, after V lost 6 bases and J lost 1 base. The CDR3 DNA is TGTGCCAGCAGCCCGACAGGGGGTAGCCAAGAGACCCAGTACTTC. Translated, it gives CASSPTGGSQETQYF.

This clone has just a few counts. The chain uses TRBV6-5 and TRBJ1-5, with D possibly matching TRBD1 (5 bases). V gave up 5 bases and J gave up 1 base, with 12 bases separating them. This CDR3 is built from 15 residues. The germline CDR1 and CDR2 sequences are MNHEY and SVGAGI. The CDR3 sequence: CASSAPRDSNQPQHF. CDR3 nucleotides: TGTGCCAGCAGTGCCCCAAGGGACAGCAATCAGCCCCAGCATTTT.

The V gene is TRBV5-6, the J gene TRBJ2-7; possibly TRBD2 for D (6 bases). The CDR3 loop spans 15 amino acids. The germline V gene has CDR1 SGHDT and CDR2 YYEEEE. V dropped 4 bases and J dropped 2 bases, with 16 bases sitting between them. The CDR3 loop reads CASSPSLAPTYEQYF. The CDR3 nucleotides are TGTGCCAGCAGCCCTAGCCTAGCGCCAACCTACGAGCAGTACTTC.

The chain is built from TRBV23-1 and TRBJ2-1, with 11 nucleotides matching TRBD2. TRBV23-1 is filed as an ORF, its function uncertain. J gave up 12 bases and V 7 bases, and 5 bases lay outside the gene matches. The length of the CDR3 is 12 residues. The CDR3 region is CASTSLAGGQFF. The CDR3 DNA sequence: TGCGCCAGCACCTCCCTAGCGGGGGGGCAGTTCTTC.

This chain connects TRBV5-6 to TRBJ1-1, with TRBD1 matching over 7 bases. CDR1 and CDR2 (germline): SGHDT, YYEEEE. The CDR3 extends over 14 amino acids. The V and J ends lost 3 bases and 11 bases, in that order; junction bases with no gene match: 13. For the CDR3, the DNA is TGTGCCAGCAGCTCACCGGGGACAGTCCCTATCGCTTTCTTT. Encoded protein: CASSSPGTVPIAFF.

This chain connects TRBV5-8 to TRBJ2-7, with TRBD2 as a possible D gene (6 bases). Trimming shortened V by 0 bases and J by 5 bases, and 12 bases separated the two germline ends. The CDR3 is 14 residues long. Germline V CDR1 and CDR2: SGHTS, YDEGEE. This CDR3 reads CASSLGLVTNEQYF. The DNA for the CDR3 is TGTGCCAGCAGCTTGGGACTAGTCACCAACGAGCAGTACTTC.

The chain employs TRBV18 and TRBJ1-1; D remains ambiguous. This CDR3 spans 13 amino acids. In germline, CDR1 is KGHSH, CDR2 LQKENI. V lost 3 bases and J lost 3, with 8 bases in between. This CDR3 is CASSPPSYTEAFF. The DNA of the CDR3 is TGTGCCAGCTCACCTCCGTCCTACACTGAAGCTTTCTTT.

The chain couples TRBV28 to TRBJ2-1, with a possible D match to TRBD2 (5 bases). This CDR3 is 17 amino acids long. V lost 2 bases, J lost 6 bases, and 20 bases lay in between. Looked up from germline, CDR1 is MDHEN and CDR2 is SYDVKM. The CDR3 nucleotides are TGTGCCAGCAGTTTAGGGTCCTATCCGGGAAAAGGCAATGAGCAGTTCTTC. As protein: CASSLGSYPGKGNEQFF.

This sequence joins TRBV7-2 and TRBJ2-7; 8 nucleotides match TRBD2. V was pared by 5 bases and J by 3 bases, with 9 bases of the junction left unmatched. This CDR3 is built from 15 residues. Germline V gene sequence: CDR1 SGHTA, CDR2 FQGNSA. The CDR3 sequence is CASSLTPGLVYEQYF. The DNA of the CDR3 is TGTGCCAGCAGCCTGACTCCGGGACTAGTCTACGAGCAGTACTTC.

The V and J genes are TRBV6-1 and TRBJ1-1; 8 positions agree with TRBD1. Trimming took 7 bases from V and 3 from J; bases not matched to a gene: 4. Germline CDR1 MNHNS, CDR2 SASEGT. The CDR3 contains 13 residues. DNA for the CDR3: TGTGCCAGCATGGTGACAGGGGACACTGAAGCTTTCTTT. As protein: CASMVTGDTEAFF.

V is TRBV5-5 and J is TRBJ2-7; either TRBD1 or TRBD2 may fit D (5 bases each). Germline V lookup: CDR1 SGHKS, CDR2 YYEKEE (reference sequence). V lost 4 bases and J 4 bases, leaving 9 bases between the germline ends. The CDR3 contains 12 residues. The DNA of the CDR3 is TGTGCCAGCAGCGGGGGACCTTACGAGCAGTACTTC. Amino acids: CASSGGPYEQYF.

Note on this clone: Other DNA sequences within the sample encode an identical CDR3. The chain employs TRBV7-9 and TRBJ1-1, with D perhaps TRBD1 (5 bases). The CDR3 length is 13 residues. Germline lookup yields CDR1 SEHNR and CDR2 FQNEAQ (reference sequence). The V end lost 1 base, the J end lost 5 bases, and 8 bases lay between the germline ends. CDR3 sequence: CASSLGGGTEAFF. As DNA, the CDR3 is TGTGCCAGCAGCTTAGGTGGGGGGACTGAAGCTTTCTTT.

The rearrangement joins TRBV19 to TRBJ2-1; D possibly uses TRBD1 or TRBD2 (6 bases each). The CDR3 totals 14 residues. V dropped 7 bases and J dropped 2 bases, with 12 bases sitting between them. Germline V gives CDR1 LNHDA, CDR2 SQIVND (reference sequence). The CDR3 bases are TGTGCCAGTAAGAGGGGGGCTACCTACAATGAGCAGTTCTTC. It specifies CASKRGATYNEQFF. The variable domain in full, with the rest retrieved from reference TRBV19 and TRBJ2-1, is DGGITQSPKYLFRKEGQNVTLSCEQNLNHDAMYWYRQDPGQGLRLIYYSQIVNDFQKGDIAEGYSVSREKKESFPLTVTSAQKNPTAFYLCASKRGATYNEQFFGPGTRLTVL.

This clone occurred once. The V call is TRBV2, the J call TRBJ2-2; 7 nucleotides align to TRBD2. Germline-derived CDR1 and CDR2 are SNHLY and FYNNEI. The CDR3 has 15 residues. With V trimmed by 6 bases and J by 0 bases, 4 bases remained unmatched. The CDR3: CASRSGAANTGELFF. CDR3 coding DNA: TGTGCCAGCAGAAGCGGGGCCGCGAACACCGGGGAGCTGTTTTTT.

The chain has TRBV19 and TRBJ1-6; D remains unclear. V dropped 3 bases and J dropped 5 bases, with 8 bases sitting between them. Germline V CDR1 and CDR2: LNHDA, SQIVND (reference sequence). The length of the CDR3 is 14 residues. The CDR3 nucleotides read TGTGCCAGTAGTATTGTCTCAAATAATTCACCCCTCCACTTT. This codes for CASSIVSNNSPLHF.

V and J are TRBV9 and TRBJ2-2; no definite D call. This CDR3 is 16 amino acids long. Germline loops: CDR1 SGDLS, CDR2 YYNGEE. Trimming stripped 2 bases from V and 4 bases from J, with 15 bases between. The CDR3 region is CASSVATSAATGELFF. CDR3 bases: TGTGCCAGCAGCGTGGCGACCTCTGCGGCCACCGGGGAGCTGTTTTTT.

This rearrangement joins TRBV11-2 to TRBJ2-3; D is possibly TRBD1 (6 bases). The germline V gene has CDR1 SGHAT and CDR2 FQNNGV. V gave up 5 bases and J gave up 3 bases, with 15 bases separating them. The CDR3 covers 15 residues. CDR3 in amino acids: CASSRTGMGTDTQYF. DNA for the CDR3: TGTGCCAGCAGCCGTACAGGGATGGGAACAGATACGCAGTATTTT. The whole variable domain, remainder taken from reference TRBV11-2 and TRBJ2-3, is EAGVAQSPRYKIIEKRQSVAFWCNPISGHATLYWYQQILGQGPKLLIQFQNNGVVDDSQLPKDRFSAERLKGVDSTLKIQPAKLEDSAVYLCASSRTGMGTDTQYFGPGTRLTVL.